The next 16 T cell receptor beta chains were all read from a single sample in a study of OX40 agonist ivuxolimab in advanced cancers. Profiled with immunoSEQ multiplex PCR; TCRdb holds only in-frame clones, not every one. This table has roughly 40,000 clones, roughly four fifths appearing once. The sample consisted of CD4+ or CD8+ T cells sorted from blood, taken in a trial of the OX40 agonist ivuxolimab. The source of these receptors is an adult with an advanced solid tumor such as melanoma, head and neck, liver or kidney cancer.

The chain couples TRBV7-9 to TRBJ2-1, with 12 bases matching TRBD2. This CDR3 contains 18 residues. CDR1 SEHNR and CDR2 FQNEAQ come from the germline V gene (reference sequence). V trimming: 0 bases; J trimming: 4 bases; junction bases outside the gene matches: 7. The CDR3 sequence: CASSLARLAGGLYNEQFF. The CDR3 DNA follows: TGTGCCAGCAGCTTAGCGCGGCTAGCGGGAGGGCTATACAATGAGCAGTTCTTC. Using reference TRBV7-9 and TRBJ2-1 for the parts outside the CDR3, the full variable domain is DTGVSQNPRHKITKRGQNVTFRCDPISEHNRLYWYRQTLGQGPEFLTYFQNEAQLEKSRLLSDRFSAERPKGSFSTLEIQRTEQGDSAMYLCASSLARLAGGLYNEQFFGPGTRLTVL.

CDR3 loop: CASAWGRGGNEQFF. The CDR3 DNA sequence: TGTGCCAGCGCATGGGGCCGGGGAGGGAATGAGCAGTTCTTC. The chain has TRBV11-2 and TRBJ2-1; TRBD2 aligns across 7 bases. The CDR3 covers 14 residues. The ends lost 8 bases at V and 7 bases at J; junction bases unmatched: 11. Germline V gene sequence: CDR1 SGHAT, CDR2 FQNNGV.

The chain recombines TRBV5-6 with TRBJ1-5; 8 bases fit TRBD1. There are 14 residues in the CDR3. From germline, CDR1 is SGHDT and CDR2 YYEEEE. J lost 4 bases, V lost 3 bases, and 3 bases had no gene match. The CDR3 is CASSSDRENQPQHF. CDR3 in DNA: TGTGCCAGCAGCTCGGACAGGGAGAATCAGCCCCAGCATTTT.

The chain recombines TRBV11-3 with TRBJ2-2; tentative D call: TRBD1 (5 bases). CDR1 and CDR2 (germline): SGHNT, YENEEA. V lost 7 bases, J lost 0 bases, and 15 bases lay in between. The CDR3 is 16 residues long. CDR3 sequence reads: CASTLRQTTNTGELFF. The CDR3 DNA follows: TGTGCCAGCACCCTGCGACAGACCACGAACACCGGGGAGCTGTTTTTT.

CDR3 amino acids: CASSAWTGLIFTETQYF. CDR3 in DNA: TGTGCCAGCAGTGCGTGGACAGGGTTAATATTTACGGAGACCCAGTACTTC. This sequence joins TRBV25-1 and TRBJ2-5, with 8 bases aligning to TRBD1. The CDR3 is 17 residues long. V shed 4 bases and J 5 bases; nucleotides not matched to a gene: 15. Germline assignment: CDR1 MGHDK and CDR2 SYGVNS.

This clone was seen only once. This chain uses TRBV5-6 with TRBJ2-5, with D perhaps TRBD1 or TRBD2 (7 bases each). This CDR3 contains 15 residues. CDR1 SGHDT and CDR2 YYEEEE come from the germline V gene. Trimming shortened V by 0 bases and J by 4 bases, and 13 bases separated the two germline ends. The CDR3 DNA follows: TGTGCCAGCAGCTTGGCGGGCAGGGGGGGAGAGACCCAGTACTTC. This gives the protein CASSLAGRGGETQYF. Filled out from reference TRBV5-6 and TRBJ2-5, the complete variable domain reads DAGVTQSPTHLIKTRGQQVTLRCSPKSGHDTVSWYQQALGQGPQFIFQYYEEEERQRGNFPDRFSGHQFPNYSSELNVNALLLGDSALYLCASSLAGRGGETQYFGPGTRLLVL.

Turning to this clone: Other DNA sequences of this sample code for an identical CDR3. This sequence joins TRBV7-9 and TRBJ2-5; TRBD2 agrees at 7 bases. This CDR3 is built from 14 residues. The germline V gene encodes CDR1 SEHNR and CDR2 FQNEAQ (reference sequence). Trimming cost V 3 bases and J 1 base; bases outside gene matches: 2. The CDR3 spells CASSFPSGQETQYF. CDR3 nucleotide sequence: TGTGCCAGCAGCTTCCCTAGCGGCCAAGAGACCCAGTACTTC. Together with reference TRBV7-9 and TRBJ2-5, the CDR3 gives the full variable domain: DTGVSQNPRHKITKRGQNVTFRCDPISEHNRLYWYRQTLGQGPEFLTYFQNEAQLEKSRLLSDRFSAERPKGSFSTLEIQRTEQGDSAMYLCASSFPSGQETQYFGPGTRLLVL.

This chain uses TRBV5-1 with TRBJ2-1; 8 positions agree with TRBD2. With 3 bases clipped from V and 4 bases from J, the junction kept 9 bases outside the gene matches. Germline CDR1 is SGHRS and CDR2 is YFSETQ. The CDR3 is 16 residues long. Here the CDR3 reads CASSSLTSGSYNEQFF. The CDR3 DNA sequence: TGCGCCAGCAGCTCTCTAACTAGCGGATCGTACAATGAGCAGTTCTTC. The complete variable domain, with remaining parts taken from reference TRBV5-1 and TRBJ2-1, reads KAGVTQTPRYLIKTRGQQVTLSCSPISGHRSVSWYQQTPGQGLQFLFEYFSETQRNKGNFPGRFSGRQFSNSRSEMNVSTLELGDSALYLCASSSLTSGSYNEQFFGPGTRLTVL.

This clone was observed once. The J gene is TRBJ1-2, the V gene TRBV2; 8 nucleotides line up with TRBD1. There are 13 residues in the CDR3. Per the germline V gene, CDR1 is SNHLY and CDR2 is FYNNEI. V lost 10 bases, J lost 6 bases, and 10 bases stayed unmatched. The DNA for the CDR3 is TGTGCCACTCTTATCGACAGGGGAAATGGCTACACCTTC. Translated: CATLIDRGNGYTF.

V is TRBV21-1 and J is TRBJ1-2; the D call in the table, TRBD1, was not verified against the DNA. TRBV21-1 is described as a pseudogene. CDR3 length equals 16 residues. The DNA of the CDR3 is TGTGCCAGCAGCAGTTATCGGACAGCCTTTAACTATGGCTACACCTTC. It encodes CASSSYRTAFNYGYTF.

There are a few counts of this clone. The J gene is TRBJ1-3, the V gene TRBV27; possible D gene TRBD1, 6 bases. The CDR3 consists of 15 residues. Trimming pared 5 bases from V and 1 base from J, leaving 12 bases between. Germline V gene sequence: CDR1 MNHEY, CDR2 SMNVEV (reference sequence). The CDR3 loop is CASSAVTGSGNTIYF. DNA for the CDR3: TGTGCCAGCAGTGCAGTTACAGGGTCTGGAAACACCATATATTTT.

The CDR3: CASSLETGRGYEQYF. The CDR3 DNA reads as TGTGCCAGCAGCTTGGAGACAGGAAGGGGGTACGAGCAGTACTTC. The rearrangement links TRBV5-4 to TRBJ2-7; a weak D match, TRBD1 (6 bases). Trimming removed 0 bases from V and 4 bases from J, with 14 bases in between. CDR1 and CDR2 from the germline V gene are SGHNT and YYREEE (reference sequence). The CDR3 consists of 15 residues.

The chain carries TRBV13 and TRBJ2-7; D may be TRBD1 (6 bases). Trimming took off 4 bases at V and 4 bases at J, with 20 bases between the two ends. Germline V CDR1 and CDR2: PRHDT, FYEKMQ (reference sequence). CDR3 length: 16 amino acids. The CDR3 DNA is TGTGCCAGCAGCTCCAAGGACAGCCAAAAGTTTTACGAGCAGTACTTC. Amino acid sequence: CASSSKDSQKFYEQYF.

This clone came up once. The chain recombines TRBV7-9 with TRBJ2-1; D remains ambiguous. The CDR3 has 9 amino acids. Germline CDR1 and CDR2: SEHNR and FQNEAQ (reference sequence). Trimming removed 11 bases at V and 9 bases at J, with 8 bases between. The CDR3 here is CAGLSEQFF. For the CDR3, the DNA is TGTGCCGGTTTGAGTGAGCAGTTCTTC.

The CDR3 here is CASSYSRGNTIYF. In DNA, the CDR3 is TGTGCCAGCAGTTACTCGCGGGGAAACACCATATATTTT. The chain carries TRBV6-5 and TRBJ1-3; D remains unclear. The germline V gene encodes CDR1 MNHEY and CDR2 SVGAGI. V was cut by 0 bases and J by 4 bases, with 4 bases left in between. The length of the CDR3 is 13 residues.

The chain has TRBV18 and TRBJ1-1; D gene ambiguous. V dropped 2 bases and J dropped 3 bases, with 10 bases sitting between them. CDR1 is KGHSH and CDR2 is LQKENI in the germline V gene. The CDR3 runs to 14 residues. The CDR3 reads CASSPGMADTEAFF. The CDR3 DNA reads as TGTGCCAGCTCACCAGGGATGGCAGACACTGAAGCTTTCTTT.